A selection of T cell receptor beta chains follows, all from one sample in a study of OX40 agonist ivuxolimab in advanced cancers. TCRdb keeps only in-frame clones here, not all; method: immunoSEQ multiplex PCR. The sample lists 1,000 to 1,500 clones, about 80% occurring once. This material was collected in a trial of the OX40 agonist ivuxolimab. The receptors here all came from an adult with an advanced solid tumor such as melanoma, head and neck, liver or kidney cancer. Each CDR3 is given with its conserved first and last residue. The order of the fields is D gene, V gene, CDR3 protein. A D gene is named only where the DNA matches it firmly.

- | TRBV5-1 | CASSLVSVLNTEAFF
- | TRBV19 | CASSPSSRGRTGELFF
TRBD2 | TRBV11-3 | CASSLGSAGEWETQYF
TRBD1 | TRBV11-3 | CASSSQGATNEKLFF
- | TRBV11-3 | CASSLSPRYNEQFF
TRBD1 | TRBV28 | CASSSTGGGRPQHF
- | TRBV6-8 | CASGVEGHTDTQYF
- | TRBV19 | CASPTKQYSYEQYF
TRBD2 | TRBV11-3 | CASSLGRGDTDTQYF
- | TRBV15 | CATSRDEGVSRETQYF
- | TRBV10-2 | CASSEFGTAYGYTF
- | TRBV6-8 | CASSGRGPVGTEAFF
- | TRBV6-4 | CASSELQKQYF
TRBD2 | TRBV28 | CASRAGESYNEQFF
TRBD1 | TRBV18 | CASSHTGATNEKLFF